This T cell receptor beta chain was sequenced in a study of T cells in Graves' hyperthyroidism and ophthalmopathy (dated by TCRdb to between 2018 and 2020). Regarding the study in general: To identify TCR V-J signatures that set the groups apart, the researchers used a discovery cohort of more than 95 patients, made up of 40 to 45 with Graves' ophthalmopathy and some 56 with stable Graves' hyperthyroidism. For training and testing, the 110 or so patients in the discovery cohort were randomly divided in a 7:3 ratio. The study also compared thyroid tissue and blood T-cell repertoires from 5 to 7 Graves' hyperthyroidism patients. After sampling, hyperthyroidism patients received methimazole starting at 30 mg daily, and ophthalmopathy patients received high-dose intravenous methylprednisolone. The paper reports TCR Vbeta CDR3 sequencing of 135 peripheral blood samples: around 45 ophthalmopathy, roughly 80 hyperthyroidism and approximately 17 progressor patients. Whether ophthalmopathy could be predicted prospectively was tested in an independent validation cohort made up of under 20 hyperthyroidism patients plus 17 patients who later progressed to ophthalmopathy.

Points the paper makes about the study in general: In validation, the model predicted progression to ophthalmopathy a median of roughly 6.5 months before onset, with over 55% sensitivity and nearly 75% specificity. In cross-validation, a model built on a 13 V-J signature told ophthalmopathy apart from stable hyperthyroidism with 87.88% sensitivity and around 81% specificity, and in testing the same model reached 80%/75%. Most expanded thyroid clonotypes (frequency above 0.001) were also detected in blood, a finding suggesting that blood repertoires may reflect thyroid immune responses. No statistical method was used to fix the sample size in advance, and group allocation was not hidden from the investigators.

TCR beta CDR3 regions were amplified from RNA transcripts. For the first round of RT-PCR on the TCR CDR3, the HTBI primer set was used together with the Qiagen OneStep RT-PCR kit. A second multiplex PCR round built the libraries, followed by size selection and purification. Libraries were sequenced paired-end with 100 bp reads on an Illumina HiSeq2000. In the source study's methods: Raw data were processed with SOAPnuke, discarding reads with adapters, uncalled bases, mean Phred below 15, or no exact constant-primer or identifier match. COPE v1.2.5 was used to merge high-quality paired reads, and clonotypes were defined as unique nucleotide sequences. MiTCR v1.1 was used to align the clonotypes against IMGT TRBV, TRBD and TRBJ reference segments. The analysis included only V-J combinations with a frequency above 0.0001, which together covered 98% to 99.2% of the repertoires. A TCS score was defined as the ratio between F50 (clonal expansion) and ExV (chaos), using BLOSUM62-based TCRdist between CDR3 peptides within each V-J. Welch's t-statistics and random forest reduced fewer than 550 V-J features to fewer than 15, which were used in a naive Bayes classifier (R e1071). The similarity between thyroid and blood repertoires was quantified using the Morisita-Horn index. TCRdb trimmed the raw reads at Q25, called clones with MiXCR and kept productive beta chains. For every CDR3 protein sequence, its rows merge into one entry that carries the most common genes and DNA. TCRdb's processing, not the study's, gives the V and J calls here. The table for this sample lists about 570,000 distinct CDR3 sequences; around 45% of them were counted only once. The top ten hold roughly 20% of the sample.

As concerns this clonotype: Its cognate antigen has yet to be identified. There are no base qualities to consult, and no much larger clone falls within one base.

Any patient with an uncontrolled infection, another autoimmune disease, pregnancy or lactation was excluded. Diagnoses relied on clinical symptoms, serum thyroxine and TRAb, thyroid ultrasound and orbital computed tomography. Total RNA was extracted with Trizol reagent, and quality was checked on an Agilent 2100 Bioanalyzer. The germline V gene provides CDR1 SGHTA and CDR2 FQGNSA. Its CDR3 holds 15 amino acids, cysteine through phenylalanine. Left in the record is the CDR3 DNA by itself, 45 bases read in frame from the first base. V is pared back by 5 bases and J by 8 bases, with 21 bases lying between the germline termini.

The sequencing sample was made of peripheral blood or thyroid tissue (not recorded which). The sequence was obtained from an adult woman with Graves' disease, either hyperthyroidism or ophthalmopathy (not recorded which). Here the chain combines TRBV7-2 and TRBJ1-2, and the D gene may be TRBD1, 5 bases matching. The CDR3 amino acid sequence is: CASSTRGIVTGGYTF. The nucleotide sequence reads TGTGCCAGCAGCACGAGGGGCATTGTAACGGGGGGCTACACCTTC. The entire variable domain, with the stretches around the CDR3 drawn from the reference TRBV7-2 and TRBJ1-2 proteins, is GAGVSQSPSNKVTEKGKDVELRCDPISGHTALYWYRQSLGQGLEFLIYFQGNSAPDKSGLPSDRFSAERTGGSVSTLTIQRTQQEDSAVYLCASSTRGIVTGGYTFGSGTRLTVV.